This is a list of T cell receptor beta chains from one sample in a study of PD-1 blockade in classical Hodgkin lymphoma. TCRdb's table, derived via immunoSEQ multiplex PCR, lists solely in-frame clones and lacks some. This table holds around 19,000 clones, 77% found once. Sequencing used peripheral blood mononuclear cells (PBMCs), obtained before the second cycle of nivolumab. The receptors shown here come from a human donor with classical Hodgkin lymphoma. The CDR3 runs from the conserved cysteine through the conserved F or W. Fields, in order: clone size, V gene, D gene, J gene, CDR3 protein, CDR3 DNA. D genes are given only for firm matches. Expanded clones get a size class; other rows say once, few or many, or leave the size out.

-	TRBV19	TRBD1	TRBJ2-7	CASSRGTGVTYEQYF	TGTGCCAGTAGTAGGGGGACAGGGGTCACCTACGAGCAGTACTTC
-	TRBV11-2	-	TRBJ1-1	CASSLESEAFF	TGTGCCAGCAGCTTAGAATCTGAAGCTTTCTTT
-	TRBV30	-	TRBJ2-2	CAWSVRAGVGTGELFF	TGTGCCTGGAGTGTACGGGCGGGCGTAGGCACCGGGGAGCTGTTTTTT
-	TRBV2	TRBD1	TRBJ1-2	CASMRTGTRGYGYTF	TGTGCCAGCATGAGGACAGGGACGAGGGGATATGGCTACACCTTC
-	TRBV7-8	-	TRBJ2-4	CASSPWRGANIQYF	TGTGCCAGCAGCCCGTGGAGGGGGGCGAACATTCAGTACTTC
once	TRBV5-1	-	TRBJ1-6	CASKKGESSYNSPLHF	TGCGCCAGCAAAAAGGGAGAGAGCTCCTATAATTCACCCCTCCACTTT
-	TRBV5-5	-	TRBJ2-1	CASSPEGVSYNEQFF	TGTGCCAGCAGCCCGGAGGGGGTTTCCTACAATGAGCAGTTCTTC
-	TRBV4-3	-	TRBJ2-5	CASSQAGGGGGRETQYF	TGCGCCAGCAGCCAAGCAGGGGGAGGGGGAGGCAGGGAGACCCAGTACTTC
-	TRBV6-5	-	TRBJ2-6	CASSYELLGGANVLTF	TGTGCCAGCAGTTATGAGCTATTGGGTGGGGCCAACGTCCTGACTTTC
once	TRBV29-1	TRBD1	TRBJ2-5	CSVGRDRRTQYF	TGCAGCGTTGGAAGGGACAGGAGGACCCAGTACTTC
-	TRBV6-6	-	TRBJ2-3	CASSYGNRAVADTQYF	TGTGCCAGCAGTTACGGTAACAGGGCAGTAGCAGATACGCAGTATTTT
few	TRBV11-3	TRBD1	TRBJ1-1	CASSEGQGFNEAFF	TGTGCCAGCAGCGAGGGACAGGGGTTTAATGAAGCTTTCTTT
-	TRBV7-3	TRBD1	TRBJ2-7	CASSSGTVSYEQYF	TGTGCCAGCAGCTCCGGGACAGTCTCCTACGAGCAGTACTTC